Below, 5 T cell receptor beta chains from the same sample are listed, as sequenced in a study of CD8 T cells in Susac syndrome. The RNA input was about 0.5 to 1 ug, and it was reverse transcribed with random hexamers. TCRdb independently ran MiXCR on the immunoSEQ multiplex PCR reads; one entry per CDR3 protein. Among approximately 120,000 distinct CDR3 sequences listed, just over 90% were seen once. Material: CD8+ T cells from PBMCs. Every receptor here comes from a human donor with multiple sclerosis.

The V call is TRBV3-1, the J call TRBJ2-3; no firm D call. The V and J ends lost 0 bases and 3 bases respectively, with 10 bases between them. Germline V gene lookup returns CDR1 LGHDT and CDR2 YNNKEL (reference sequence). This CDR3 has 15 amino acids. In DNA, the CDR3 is TGTGCCAGCAGCCAAGATGTAGCTGGGACAGATACGCAGTATTTT. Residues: CASSQDVAGTDTQYF.

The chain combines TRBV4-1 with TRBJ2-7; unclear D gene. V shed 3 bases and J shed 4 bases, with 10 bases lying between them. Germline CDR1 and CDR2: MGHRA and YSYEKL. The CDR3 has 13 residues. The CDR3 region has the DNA TGCGCCAGCAGCCATCTTGACGGTTACGAGCAGTACTTC. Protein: CASSHLDGYEQYF.

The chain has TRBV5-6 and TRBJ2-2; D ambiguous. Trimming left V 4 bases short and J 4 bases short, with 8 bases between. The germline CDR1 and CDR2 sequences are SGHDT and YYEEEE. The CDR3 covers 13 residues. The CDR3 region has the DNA TGTGCCAGCAGCCCGCTGCCCACCGGGGAGCTGTTTTTT. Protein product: CASSPLPTGELFF.

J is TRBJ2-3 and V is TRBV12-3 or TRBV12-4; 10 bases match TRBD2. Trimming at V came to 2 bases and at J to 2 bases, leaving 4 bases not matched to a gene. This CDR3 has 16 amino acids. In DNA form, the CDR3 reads TGTGCCAGCAGTTTAACTAGCGGGGTGCACACAGATACGCAGTATTTT. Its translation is CASSLTSGVHTDTQYF.

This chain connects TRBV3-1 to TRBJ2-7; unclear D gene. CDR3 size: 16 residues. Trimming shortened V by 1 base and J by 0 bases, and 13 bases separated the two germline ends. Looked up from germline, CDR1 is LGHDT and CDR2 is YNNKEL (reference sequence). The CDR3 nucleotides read TGTGCCAGCAGCCAAGGCGCCCCTCTGAGCTCCTACGAGCAGTACTTC. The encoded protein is CASSQGAPLSSYEQYF.